Listed below are T cell receptor beta chains from one sample, sequenced in a study of PD-1 blockade in classical Hodgkin lymphoma. The method was immunoSEQ multiplex PCR; TCRdb's version includes in-frame clones alone and lacks a portion of them. The data contain 15,000 to 20,000 clones, around 82% of them singletons. Sequenced material: peripheral blood mononuclear cells (PBMCs), taken before the fourth cycle of nivolumab. These receptors originate from a human donor with classical Hodgkin lymphoma. CDR3s include the opening cysteine and the closing phenylalanine or tryptophan. A D gene is named only where the DNA matches it firmly. Size is omitted from some rows. Given values are once, few, many or a class for expanded clones.

j_call: TRBJ2-7; d_call: NA; v_call: TRBV4-2; clone_size: NA; cdr3_nt: TGTGCCAGCAGCAACTGGGAATTC; cdr3_aa: CASSNWEF
j_call: TRBJ2-3; d_call: TRBD1; v_call: TRBV7-2; clone_size: NA; cdr3_nt: TGTGCCAGCAGGGTAGGGGGCGGGGATACGCAGTATTTT; cdr3_aa: CASRVGGGDTQYF
j_call: TRBJ2-3; d_call: NA; v_call: TRBV5-6; clone_size: once; cdr3_nt: TGTGCCAGCAGCTTGCCAGGGCGGAATACGCAGTATTTT; cdr3_aa: CASSLPGRNTQYF
j_call: TRBJ1-6; d_call: TRBD1; v_call: TRBV19; clone_size: NA; cdr3_nt: TGTGCCAGTAGACCGGGGGGACAGGGTGCGTCACCCCTCCACTTT; cdr3_aa: CASRPGGQGASPLHF
j_call: TRBJ2-4; d_call: NA; v_call: TRBV11-2; clone_size: NA; cdr3_nt: TGTGCCAGCAGCTTAGGATGGGGCAGGGGCGCGTCCAAAAACATTCAGTACTTC; cdr3_aa: CASSLGWGRGASKNIQYF
j_call: TRBJ2-1; d_call: NA; v_call: TRBV20-1; clone_size: NA; cdr3_nt: TGCAGTGCTAGCGGGGGTGATTTCTTC; cdr3_aa: CSASGGDFF
j_call: TRBJ2-3; d_call: NA; v_call: TRBV5-4; clone_size: NA; cdr3_nt: TGTGCCAGCAGCCAAGGTCCCCCAGATACGCAGTATTTT; cdr3_aa: CASSQGPPDTQYF
j_call: TRBJ2-1; d_call: NA; v_call: TRBV5-6; clone_size: once; cdr3_nt: TGTGCCAGCAGCGGGGGGTCTAAATACAATGAGCAGTTCTTC; cdr3_aa: CASSGGSKYNEQFF
j_call: TRBJ1-2; d_call: TRBD1; v_call: TRBV6-5; clone_size: NA; cdr3_nt: TGTGCCAGCAGCCCGACCGGCACAGGGGCGGATGGCTACACCTTC; cdr3_aa: CASSPTGTGADGYTF
j_call: TRBJ1-1; d_call: TRBD1; v_call: TRBV18; clone_size: few; cdr3_nt: TGTGCCAGCTCACATGGGACAGGGACGAACACTGAAGCTTTCTTT; cdr3_aa: CASSHGTGTNTEAFF
j_call: TRBJ1-1; d_call: NA; v_call: TRBV19; clone_size: NA; cdr3_nt: TGTGCCAGTAGCACACTTGGGGACACTGAAGCTTTCTTT; cdr3_aa: CASSTLGDTEAFF
j_call: TRBJ2-5; d_call: NA; v_call: TRBV28; clone_size: few; cdr3_nt: TGTGCCAGCAGTTTATCTGGGGCGCTTGGCGAGACCCAGTACTTC; cdr3_aa: CASSLSGALGETQYF
j_call: TRBJ2-5; d_call: NA; v_call: TRBV7-9; clone_size: once; cdr3_nt: TGTGCCAGCAGCTTAGCGCAGCTATTGGAGACCCAGTACTTC; cdr3_aa: CASSLAQLLETQYF
j_call: TRBJ2-7; d_call: NA; v_call: TRBV18; clone_size: NA; cdr3_nt: TGTGCCAGCTTCAGAGGGCAGGGTGTCGGCTACGAGCAGTACTTC; cdr3_aa: CASFRGQGVGYEQYF
j_call: TRBJ1-3; d_call: TRBD1; v_call: TRBV4-3; clone_size: NA; cdr3_nt: TGCGCCAGCAGCCAGAGTTTCAAAACAGGGGTGATCTCTGGAAACACCATATATTTT; cdr3_aa: CASSQSFKTGVISGNTIYF
j_call: TRBJ2-1; d_call: TRBD2; v_call: TRBV2; clone_size: NA; cdr3_nt: TGTGCCAGCAAGGGACTAGCCAATGAGCAGTTCTTC; cdr3_aa: CASKGLANEQFF
j_call: TRBJ1-1; d_call: NA; v_call: TRBV18; clone_size: NA; cdr3_nt: TGTGCCAGCCGTCCCGGACGAATCACTGAAGCTTTCTTT; cdr3_aa: CASRPGRITEAFF
j_call: TRBJ1-4; d_call: TRBD1; v_call: TRBV27; clone_size: NA; cdr3_nt: TGTGCCAGCAGTTTGGGCAGGGGGCTCGGTAATGAAAAACTGTTTTTT; cdr3_aa: CASSLGRGLGNEKLFF
j_call: TRBJ2-1; d_call: NA; v_call: TRBV9; clone_size: NA; cdr3_nt: TGTGCCAGCAGTACTTCAGGGTTGGGCAGCGGTGAGCAGTTCTTC; cdr3_aa: CASSTSGLGSGEQFF
j_call: TRBJ1-5; d_call: NA; v_call: TRBV19; clone_size: NA; cdr3_nt: TGTGCCAGTAGTCCTCTGGGATGGGGTCAGCCCCAGCATTTT; cdr3_aa: CASSPLGWGQPQHF
j_call: TRBJ2-3; d_call: TRBD1; v_call: TRBV6-1; clone_size: NA; cdr3_nt: TGTGCCAGCCACCGGGACAGGTCCACAGATACGCAGTATTTT; cdr3_aa: CASHRDRSTDTQYF
j_call: TRBJ2-7; d_call: NA; v_call: TRBV28; clone_size: NA; cdr3_nt: TGTGCCAGCAGTCTCCAGCGGGAGCAGTACTTC; cdr3_aa: CASSLQREQYF
j_call: TRBJ1-5; d_call: TRBD1; v_call: TRBV30; clone_size: few; cdr3_nt: TGTGCCTGGAGTCAGGGGGATCAGCCCCAGCATTTT; cdr3_aa: CAWSQGDQPQHF
j_call: TRBJ1-5; d_call: NA; v_call: TRBV25-1; clone_size: NA; cdr3_nt: TGTGCCAGCAGCTTTGGCCAGGGGACACATCAGCCCCAGCATTTT; cdr3_aa: CASSFGQGTHQPQHF
j_call: TRBJ2-3; d_call: TRBD2; v_call: TRBV4-1; clone_size: NA; cdr3_nt: TGCGCCAGCAGCCTTGACGGCAGCGGGAGTTCCGCAGATACGCAGTATTTT; cdr3_aa: CASSLDGSGSSADTQYF
j_call: TRBJ1-4; d_call: NA; v_call: TRBV4-3; clone_size: few; cdr3_nt: TGCGCCAGCAGCCAGACTCTTGCAACTAATGAAAAACTGTTTTTT; cdr3_aa: CASSQTLATNEKLFF
j_call: TRBJ1-1; d_call: NA; v_call: TRBV5-1; clone_size: once; cdr3_nt: TGCGCCAGCAGCTTGGAAAGTCTGGGACTCACTGAAGCTTTCTTT; cdr3_aa: CASSLESLGLTEAFF
j_call: TRBJ2-3; d_call: NA; v_call: TRBV6-5; clone_size: NA; cdr3_nt: TGTGCCAGCACTCGCGCAGATACGCAGTATTTT; cdr3_aa: CASTRADTQYF
j_call: TRBJ2-7; d_call: NA; v_call: TRBV5-6; clone_size: NA; cdr3_nt: TGTGCCAGCAGCTTGTATCTGAGCGGACCGTTCTACGAGCAGTACTTC; cdr3_aa: CASSLYLSGPFYEQYF
j_call: TRBJ2-1; d_call: TRBD1; v_call: TRBV28; clone_size: NA; cdr3_nt: TGTGCCAGCAAAGGGGGCAATTACAATGAGCAGTTCTTC; cdr3_aa: CASKGGNYNEQFF
j_call: TRBJ1-5; d_call: NA; v_call: TRBV7-9; clone_size: NA; cdr3_nt: TGTGCCAGCAGCTTTGGCCAGGGGACACATCAGCCCCAGCATTTT; cdr3_aa: CASSFGQGTHQPQHF
j_call: TRBJ2-3; d_call: TRBD1; v_call: TRBV5-4; clone_size: NA; cdr3_nt: TGTGCCAGCAGCCTTTCCGGGACAGGGCGAAATACGCAGTATTTT; cdr3_aa: CASSLSGTGRNTQYF